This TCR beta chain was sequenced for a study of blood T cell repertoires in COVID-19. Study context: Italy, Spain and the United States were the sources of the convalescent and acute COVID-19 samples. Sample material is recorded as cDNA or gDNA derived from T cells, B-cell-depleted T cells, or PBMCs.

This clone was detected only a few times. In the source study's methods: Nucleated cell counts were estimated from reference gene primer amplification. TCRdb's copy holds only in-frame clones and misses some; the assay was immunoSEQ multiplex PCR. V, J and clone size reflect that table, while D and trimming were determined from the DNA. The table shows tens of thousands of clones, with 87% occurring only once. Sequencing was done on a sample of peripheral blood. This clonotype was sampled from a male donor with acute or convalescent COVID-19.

The DNA of the CDR3 is TGTGCCAGTAGTACACAGGGGGCGGCCGGGGAGCTGTTTTTT. Protein product: CASSTQGAAGELFF. The chain employs TRBV19 and TRBJ2-2; TRBD1 agrees at 9 bases. Germline trimming cut 4 bases from V and 6 bases from J; bases unmatched to any gene: 3. This CDR3 is built from 14 residues. Germline CDR1 reads LNHDA; CDR2 reads SQIVND (reference sequence).